This T cell receptor beta chain was recovered during a study of T-cell reconstitution after alpha-beta-depleted transplantation in children. Study-wide findings and caveats: One year post-transplant, T-cell counts and diversity were largely derived from T cells produced anew.

On this clonotype itself: Its antigen is unknown.

Unique molecular identifiers were built into the TCRbeta library. In TCRdb, the PCR reads were re-called with MiXCR into one record per CDR3 protein. The repertoire consists of about 130,000 distinct CDR3 sequences, with 8.5% to 10% occurring once and the leading ten covering under 30%. This CDR3 spans 15 amino acids. Germline V CDR1 and CDR2: MGHRA, YSYEKL. V was cut by 1 base and J by 0 bases, with 9 bases left in between. The material sequenced was PBMCs, mostly from graft donor cells, taken 180 days after TCRalphabeta/CD19-depleted stem cell transplant. The chain couples TRBV4-1 to TRBJ1-1; D gene ambiguous. This sequence was found in a girl under three years old who had a stem cell transplant for combined immunodeficiency, so the T cells may come from the graft donor. The DNA of the CDR3 is TGCGCCAGCAGCCAAGGCCAGATGATGAACACTGAAGCTTTCTTT. This gives the protein CASSQGQMMNTEAFF.